The entry below describes one T cell receptor (beta chain). It was with a sample-barcoded 5' primer and a J-beta primer mix that a second PCR of roughly 7 to 12 cycles was run. TCRdb passed the 5' RACE reads through MiXCR, listing each CDR3 protein once. This sample has 1.6 million or so distinct CDR3 sequences; about 31% occur once, and the top ten carry over 9%. The CDR3 is 17 amino acids. CDR1 and CDR2 from the germline V gene are KGHDR and SFDVKD. The V and J ends lost 2 bases and 12 bases, in that order; junction bases with no gene match: 12. The data were taken from a study of blood T cells in healthy people across ages.

This receptor was taken from a woman in her thirties in good health. Sequencing was done on a sample of blood. The rearrangement joins TRBV24-1 to TRBJ2-1; 13 bases line up with TRBD2. The CDR3 sequence: CATSDSRTSGSLDGQFF. The CDR3, as DNA: TGTGCCACCAGTGATTCCCGGACTAGCGGGAGCCTCGATGGGCAGTTCTTC.